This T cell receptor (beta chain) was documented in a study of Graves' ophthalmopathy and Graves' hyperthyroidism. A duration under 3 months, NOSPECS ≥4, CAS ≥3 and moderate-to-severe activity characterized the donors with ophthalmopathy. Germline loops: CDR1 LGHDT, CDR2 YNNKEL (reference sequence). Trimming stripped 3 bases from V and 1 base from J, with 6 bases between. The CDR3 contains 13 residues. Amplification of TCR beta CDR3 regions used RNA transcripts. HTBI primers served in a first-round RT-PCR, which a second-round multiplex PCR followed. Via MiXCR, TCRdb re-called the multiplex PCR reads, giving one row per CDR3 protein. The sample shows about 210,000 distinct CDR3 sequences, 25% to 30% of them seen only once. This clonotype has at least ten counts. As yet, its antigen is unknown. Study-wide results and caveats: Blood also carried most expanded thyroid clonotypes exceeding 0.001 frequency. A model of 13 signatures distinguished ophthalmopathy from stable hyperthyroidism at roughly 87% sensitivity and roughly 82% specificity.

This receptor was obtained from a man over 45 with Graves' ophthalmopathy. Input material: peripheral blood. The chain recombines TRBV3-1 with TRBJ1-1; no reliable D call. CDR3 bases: TGTGCCAGCAGCCAGTCGGGGAACACTGAAGCTTTCTTT. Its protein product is CASSQSGNTEAFF.